Presented here are 3 T cell receptor beta chains from one specimen sequenced in a study of T cells in Graves' hyperthyroidism and ophthalmopathy. Amplified TCR beta CDR3 regions came from RNA transcripts. Using the HTBI primer set, a first-round RT-PCR was run on the TCR CDR3. TCRdb re-called the multiplex PCR reads with MiXCR, one entry per CDR3 protein. The table lists about 840,000 distinct CDR3 sequences, 35% to 40% of them singletons. Input material: blood. Source of these receptors: a young man with Graves' hyperthyroidism.

The V call is TRBV9, the J call TRBJ2-2; possibly TRBD1 for D (6 bases). Germline V gives CDR1 SGDLS, CDR2 YYNGEE. This CDR3 region has 15 residues. V lost 3 bases to trimming and J lost 6 bases, with 15 bases between them. CDR3 residues: CASSAPTGFAGELFF. The CDR3 DNA reads as TGTGCCAGCAGCGCCCCCACAGGGTTTGCCGGGGAGCTGTTTTTT.

The chain carries TRBV7-9 and TRBJ1-4, with 7 bases matching TRBD1. This CDR3 has 15 residues. From germline, CDR1 is SEHNR and CDR2 FQNEAQ (reference sequence). V was clipped by 6 bases and J by 6 bases; unmatched bases: 10. The CDR3 DNA sequence: TGTGCCAGCAGTTCTTTCGCCGGGACAGATGAAAAACTGTTTTTT. Translated, it gives CASSSFAGTDEKLFF.

This clonotype was seen at least ten times. In DNA form, the CDR3 reads TGTGCCATCAGTGAAGGGGGAGTCGGGGCTTTCTTT. Amino acids: CAISEGGVGAFF. The chain couples TRBV10-3 to TRBJ1-1; maybe TRBD1 (6 bases). Trimming took 3 bases from V and 11 from J, leaving 13 bases between them. This CDR3 region has 12 residues. From germline, CDR1 is ENHRY and CDR2 SYGVKD.